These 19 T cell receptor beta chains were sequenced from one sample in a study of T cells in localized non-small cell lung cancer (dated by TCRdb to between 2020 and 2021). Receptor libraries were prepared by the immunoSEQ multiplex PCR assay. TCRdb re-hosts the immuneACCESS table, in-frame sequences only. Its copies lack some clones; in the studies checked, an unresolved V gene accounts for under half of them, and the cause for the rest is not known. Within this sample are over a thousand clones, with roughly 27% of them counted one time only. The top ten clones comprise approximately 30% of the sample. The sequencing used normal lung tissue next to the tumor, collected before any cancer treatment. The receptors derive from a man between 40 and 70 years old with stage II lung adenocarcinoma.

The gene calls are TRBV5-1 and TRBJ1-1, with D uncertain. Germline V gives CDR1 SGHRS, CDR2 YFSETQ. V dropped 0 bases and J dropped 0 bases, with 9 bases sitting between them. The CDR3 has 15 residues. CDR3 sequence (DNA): TGCGCCAGCAGCTTGGATATAGGGTTGAACACTGAAGCTTTCTTT. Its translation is CASSLDIGLNTEAFF.

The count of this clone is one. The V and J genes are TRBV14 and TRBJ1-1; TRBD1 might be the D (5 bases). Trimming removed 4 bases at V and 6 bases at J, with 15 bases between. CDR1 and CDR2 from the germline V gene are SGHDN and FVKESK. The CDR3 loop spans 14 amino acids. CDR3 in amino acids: CASSLPDTVAEAFF. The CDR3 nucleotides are TGTGCCAGCAGCCTTCCGGACACCGTGGCTGAAGCTTTCTTT. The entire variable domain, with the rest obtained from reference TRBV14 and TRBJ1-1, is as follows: EAGVTQFPSHSVIEKGQTVTLRCDPISGHDNLYWYRRVMGKEIKFLLHFVKESKQDESGMPNNRFLAERTGGTYSTLKVQPAELEDSGVYFCASSLPDTVAEAFFGQGTRLTVV.

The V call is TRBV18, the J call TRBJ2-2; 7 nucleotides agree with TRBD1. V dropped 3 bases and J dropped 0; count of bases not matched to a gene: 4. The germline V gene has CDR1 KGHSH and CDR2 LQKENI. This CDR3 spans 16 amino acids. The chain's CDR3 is CASSPTTGANTGELFF. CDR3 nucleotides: TGTGCCAGCTCACCTACAACAGGGGCGAACACCGGGGAGCTGTTTTTT.

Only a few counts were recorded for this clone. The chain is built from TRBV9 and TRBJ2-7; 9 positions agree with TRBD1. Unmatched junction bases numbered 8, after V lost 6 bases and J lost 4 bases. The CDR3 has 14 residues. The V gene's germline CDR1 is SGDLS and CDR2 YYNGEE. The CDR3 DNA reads TGTGCCAGCAATAGGGGGACAGGGAATTACGAGCAGTACTTC. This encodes CASNRGTGNYEQYF.

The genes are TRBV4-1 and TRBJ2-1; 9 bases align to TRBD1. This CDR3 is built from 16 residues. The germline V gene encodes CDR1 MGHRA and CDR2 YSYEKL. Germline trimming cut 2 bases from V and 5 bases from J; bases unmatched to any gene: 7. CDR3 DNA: TGCGCCAGCAGCCAACCCACAGGGGGCTACAACAATGAGCAGTTCTTC. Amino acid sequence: CASSQPTGGYNNEQFF.

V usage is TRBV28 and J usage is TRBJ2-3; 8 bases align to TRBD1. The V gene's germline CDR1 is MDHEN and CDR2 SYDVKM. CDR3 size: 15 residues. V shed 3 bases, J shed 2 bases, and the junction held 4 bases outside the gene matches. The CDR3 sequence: CASSFRQGFTDTQYF. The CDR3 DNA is TGTGCCAGCAGTTTCCGACAGGGGTTCACAGATACGCAGTATTTT.

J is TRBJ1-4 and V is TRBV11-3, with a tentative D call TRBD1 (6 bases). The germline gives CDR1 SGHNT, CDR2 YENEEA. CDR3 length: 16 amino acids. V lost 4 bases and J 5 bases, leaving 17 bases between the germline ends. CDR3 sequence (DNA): TGTGCCAGCAGCTGGGGGCAGGAGCCCGAGAATGAAAAACTGTTTTTT. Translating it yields CASSWGQEPENEKLFF.

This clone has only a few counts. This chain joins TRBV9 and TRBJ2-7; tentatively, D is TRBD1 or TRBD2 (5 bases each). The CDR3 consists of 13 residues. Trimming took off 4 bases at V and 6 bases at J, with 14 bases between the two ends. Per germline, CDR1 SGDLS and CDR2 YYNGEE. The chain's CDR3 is CASSFGDGSEQYF. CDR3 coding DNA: TGTGCCAGCAGCTTCGGGGACGGTTCCGAGCAGTACTTC.

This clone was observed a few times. This chain's CDR3 is CSVGRVAYEQYF. The CDR3 nucleotides are TGCAGCGTTGGTAGGGTAGCCTACGAGCAGTACTTC. The chain carries TRBV29-1 and TRBJ2-7, with D hard to call. The CDR3 length is 12 residues. Germline V gene sequence: CDR1 SQVTM, CDR2 ANQGSEA. The V and J ends lost 4 bases and 2 bases respectively, with 9 bases between them.

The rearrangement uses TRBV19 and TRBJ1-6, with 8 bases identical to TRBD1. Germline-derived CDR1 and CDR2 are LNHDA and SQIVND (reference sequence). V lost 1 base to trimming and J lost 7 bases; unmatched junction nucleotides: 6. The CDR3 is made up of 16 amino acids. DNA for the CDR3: TGTGCCAGTAGTATAGTAACAGGGGGAGGAAATTCACCCCTCCACTTT. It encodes CASSIVTGGGNSPLHF.

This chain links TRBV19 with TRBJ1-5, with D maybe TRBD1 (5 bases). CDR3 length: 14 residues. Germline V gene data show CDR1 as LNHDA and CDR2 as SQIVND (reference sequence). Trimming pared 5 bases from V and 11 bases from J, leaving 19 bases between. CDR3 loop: CASSPYGGERTQHF. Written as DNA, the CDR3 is TGTGCCAGTAGTCCATATGGAGGGGAAAGGACCCAGCATTTT.

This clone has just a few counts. This CDR3 reads CASRSRDSNSPLHF. The CDR3 nucleotides read TGTGCCAGCAGGTCGCGGGACAGTAATTCACCCCTCCACTTT. The rearrangement joins TRBV6-8 to TRBJ1-6, with 7 bases lining up with TRBD1. This CDR3 comprises 14 residues. V gave up 6 bases and J gave up 6 bases; unmatched junction bases: 5. Germline CDR1 and CDR2: MNHGY and SAAAGT.

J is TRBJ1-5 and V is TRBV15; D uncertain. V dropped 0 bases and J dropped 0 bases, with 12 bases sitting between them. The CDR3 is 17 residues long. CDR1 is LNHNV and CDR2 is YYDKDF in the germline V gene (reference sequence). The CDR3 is CATSRDEAYPSNQPQHF. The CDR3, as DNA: TGTGCCACCAGCAGAGATGAGGCATACCCTAGCAATCAGCCCCAGCATTTT.

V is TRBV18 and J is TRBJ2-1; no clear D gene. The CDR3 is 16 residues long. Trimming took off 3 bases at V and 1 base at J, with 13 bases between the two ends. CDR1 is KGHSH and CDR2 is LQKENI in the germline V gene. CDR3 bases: TGTGCCAGCTCACCTTTAGACACCATTTCCTACAATGAGCAGTTCTTC. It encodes CASSPLDTISYNEQFF.

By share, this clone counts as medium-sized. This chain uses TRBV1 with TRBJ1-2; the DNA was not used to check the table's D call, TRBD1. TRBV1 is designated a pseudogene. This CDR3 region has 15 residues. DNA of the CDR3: TGCGCCAGCAGCCTTGAGGACAGGGGGAACTATGGCTACACCTTC. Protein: CASSLEDRGNYGYTF.

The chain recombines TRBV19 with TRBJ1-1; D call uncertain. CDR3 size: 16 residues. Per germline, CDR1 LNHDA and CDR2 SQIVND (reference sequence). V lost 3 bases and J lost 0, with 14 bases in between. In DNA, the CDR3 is TGTGCCAGTAGTATTAGGCTAGGCAGTTTGAACACTGAAGCTTTCTTT. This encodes CASSIRLGSLNTEAFF.

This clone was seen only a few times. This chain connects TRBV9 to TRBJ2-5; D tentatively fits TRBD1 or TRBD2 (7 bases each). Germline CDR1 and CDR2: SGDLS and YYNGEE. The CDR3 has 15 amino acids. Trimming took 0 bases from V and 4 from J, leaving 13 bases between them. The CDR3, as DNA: TGTGCCAGCAGCGTAGACGCAGGGGGGGCAGAGACCCAGTACTTC. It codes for CASSVDAGGAETQYF. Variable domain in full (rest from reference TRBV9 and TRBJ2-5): DSGVTQTPKHLITATGQRVTLRCSPRSGDLSVYWYQQSLDQGLQFLIQYYNGEERAKGNILERFSAQQFPDLHSELNLSSLELGDSALYFCASSVDAGGAETQYFGPGTRLLVL.

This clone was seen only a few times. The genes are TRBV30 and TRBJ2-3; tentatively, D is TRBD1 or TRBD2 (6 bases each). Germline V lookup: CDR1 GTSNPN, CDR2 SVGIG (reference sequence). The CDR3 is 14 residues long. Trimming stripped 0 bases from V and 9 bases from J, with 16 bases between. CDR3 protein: CAWSVGSGRGTQYF. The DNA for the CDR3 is TGTGCCTGGAGTGTAGGTAGCGGAAGGGGGACGCAGTATTTT.

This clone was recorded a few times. The CDR3 coding sequence is TGTGCCAGTAGATTCCTCAGGGGGCGGACCACCGGGGAGCTGTTTTTT. This codes for CASRFLRGRTTGELFF. The rearrangement joins TRBV7-5 to TRBJ2-2; the table calls TRBD1, which could not be checked here. TRBV7-5 is designated a pseudogene. This CDR3 comprises 16 residues.